This passage covers 23 T cell receptor beta chains from one sample sequenced in a study of CD8 T cells in Susac syndrome. Reverse transcription of about 0.45 to 1 ug RNA was performed with random hexamers. MiXCR, applied by TCRdb to the immunoSEQ multiplex PCR reads, yields one record per CDR3 protein. The data show 150,000 to 200,000 distinct CDR3 sequences, more than 90% seen once. The source material was CD4+ T cells from PBMCs. The receptors were gathered from a human donor in good health.

The chain links TRBV20-1 to TRBJ1-4; no reliable D call. The CDR3 sequence is 16 residues long. V lost 6 bases and J 0 bases, leaving 17 bases between the germline ends. Germline CDR1 reads DFQATT; CDR2 reads SNEGSKA (reference sequence). The CDR3 spells CSARAHPRTTNEKLFF. In DNA, the CDR3 is TGCAGTGCCCGGGCCCATCCCCGGACAACTAATGAAAAACTGTTTTTT.

In its sample, this clonotype was seen once. The J gene is TRBJ2-1, the V gene TRBV7-2; 14 nucleotides line up with TRBD2. The CDR3 extends over 16 amino acids. The J segment lost 4 bases and the V segment lost 5 bases, leaving 4 bases of the junction unmatched. CDR1 and CDR2 (germline): SGHTA, FQGNSA. The CDR3 reads CASSQRTSGGYNEQFF. The CDR3, as DNA: TGTGCCAGCAGCCAGCGGACTAGCGGGGGGTACAATGAGCAGTTCTTC. The full variable domain, its missing parts supplied by reference TRBV7-2 and TRBJ2-1, is GAGVSQSPSNKVTEKGKDVELRCDPISGHTALYWYRQSLGQGLEFLIYFQGNSAPDKSGLPSDRFSAERTGGSVSTLTIQRTQQEDSAVYLCASSQRTSGGYNEQFFGPGTRLTVL.

This clonotype was seen a single time. The chain has TRBV20-1 and TRBJ1-1, with 8 bases matching TRBD1. The CDR3 length is 13 residues. V shed 6 bases, J shed 5 bases, and the junction held 8 bases outside the gene matches. Germline V lookup: CDR1 DFQATT, CDR2 SNEGSKA (reference sequence). The CDR3 sequence is CSAKTGDRTEAFF. The CDR3 DNA reads TGCAGTGCGAAGACAGGGGACCGTACTGAAGCTTTCTTT.

The chain carries TRBV19 and TRBJ2-2; D is possibly TRBD1 (5 bases). The V gene lost 2 bases and the J gene lost 2 bases, with 12 bases spanning the gap. This CDR3 has 16 residues. Germline-derived CDR1 and CDR2 are LNHDA and SQIVND (reference sequence). The CDR3 DNA reads as TGTGCCAGTAGTATAAAAGGGGTCGGAAACACCGGGGAGCTGTTTTTT. It translates to CASSIKGVGNTGELFF.

The rearrangement joins TRBV20-1 to TRBJ2-4; D is undetermined. The germline CDR1 and CDR2 sequences are DFQATT and SNEGSKA (reference sequence). The CDR3 totals 15 residues. With 1 base removed from V and 0 bases from J, the gap between germline ends came to 10 bases. CDR3 amino acids: CSARGLILAKNIQYF. The CDR3, as DNA: TGCAGTGCTAGAGGGTTAATACTAGCCAAAAACATTCAGTACTTC.

The V gene is TRBV6-2 or TRBV6-3, the J gene TRBJ1-2; 7 nucleotides align to TRBD1. The germline V gene has CDR1 MNHEY and CDR2 SVGEGT. The CDR3 sequence is 15 residues long. The J segment lost 8 bases and the V segment lost 5 bases, leaving 14 bases of the junction unmatched. For the CDR3, the DNA is TGTGCCAGCAGTACTCGGACAGGAGGAAGTCGCGGCTACACCTTC. Its protein product is CASSTRTGGSRGYTF.

This chain joins TRBV12-3 or TRBV12-4 and TRBJ1-2, with D unclear. Trimming removed 6 bases at V and 12 bases at J, with 14 bases between. The CDR3 contains 11 residues. CDR3 sequence (DNA): TGTGCCAGCAGCGGACCCAGAGCCCACACCTTC. This codes for CASSGPRAHTF.

Here the CDR3 reads CASSFGTSGYTDTQYF. CDR3 coding DNA: TGCGCCAGCAGCTTCGGGACTAGCGGTTACACAGATACGCAGTATTTT. The V gene is TRBV5-1, the J gene TRBJ2-3; TRBD2 matches 11 bases. From germline, CDR1 is SGHRS and CDR2 YFSETQ. Unmatched junction bases numbered 4, after V lost 2 bases and J lost 2 bases. The CDR3 runs 16 residues.

The V and J genes are TRBV20-1 and TRBJ2-7; D is unresolved. This CDR3 spans 11 amino acids. Per germline, CDR1 DFQATT and CDR2 SNEGSKA (reference sequence). V was pared by 3 bases and J by 4 bases, with 7 bases between. The CDR3 DNA is TGCAGTGCTAGTCCCCGGTACGAGCAGTACTTC. Translated, it gives CSASPRYEQYF.

J is TRBJ1-2 and V is TRBV20-1, with TRBD1 identical over 7 bases. The germline V gene has CDR1 DFQATT and CDR2 SNEGSKA (reference sequence). V lost 5 bases and J lost 0; bases outside the gene matches: 6. The CDR3 has 14 amino acids. For the CDR3, the DNA is TGCAGTGCTGTTCCCGGGACAGCTAACTATGGCTACACCTTC. Its translation is CSAVPGTANYGYTF.

V gene TRBV5-1 combines with J gene TRBJ2-7; no definite D call. Trimming shortened V by 4 bases and J by 2 bases, and 10 bases separated the two germline ends. CDR3 length equals 13 residues. Per the germline V gene, CDR1 is SGHRS and CDR2 is YFSETQ. The CDR3 nucleotides are TGCGCCAGCAGCGATCGATGGGCCTACGAGCAGTACTTC. It translates to CASSDRWAYEQYF. The entire variable domain, with the rest obtained from reference TRBV5-1 and TRBJ2-7, is as follows: KAGVTQTPRYLIKTRGQQVTLSCSPISGHRSVSWYQQTPGQGLQFLFEYFSETQRNKGNFPGRFSGRQFSNSRSEMNVSTLELGDSALYLCASSDRWAYEQYFGPGTRLTVT.

The chain recombines TRBV4-3 with TRBJ2-1, with TRBD1 as a possible D gene (5 bases). This CDR3 region has 15 residues. Trimming stripped 0 bases from V and 2 bases from J, with 8 bases between. Per germline, CDR1 LGHNA and CDR2 YSLEER. CDR3 region: CASSQDRDTYNEQFF. CDR3 DNA sequence: TGCGCCAGCAGCCAAGACAGGGATACCTACAATGAGCAGTTCTTC.

This chain links TRBV20-1 with TRBJ1-5, with D perhaps TRBD1 (5 bases). The V gene's germline CDR1 is DFQATT and CDR2 SNEGSKA (reference sequence). The CDR3 loop spans 12 amino acids. V lost 5 bases and J lost 9, with 14 bases in between. The CDR3 loop is CSAGDVPRPQHF. CDR3 in DNA: TGCAGTGCTGGGGACGTTCCTCGGCCCCAGCATTTT.

The V call is TRBV11-1, the J call TRBJ2-1, with TRBD1 matching 7 bases. CDR1 SGHAT and CDR2 FQDESV come from the germline V gene (reference sequence). Trimming cost V 5 bases and J 4 bases; bases outside gene matches: 8. The CDR3 runs to 15 residues. This CDR3 is CASSQGGARYNEQFF. The DNA for the CDR3 is TGTGCCAGCAGCCAAGGGGGCGCGAGGTACAATGAGCAGTTCTTC.

This clonotype is a singleton in its sample. This chain joins TRBV3-1 and TRBJ1-6, with D possibly matching TRBD1 (5 bases). Per the germline V gene, CDR1 is LGHDT and CDR2 is YNNKEL (reference sequence). V lost 3 bases and J lost 8, with 11 bases in between. There are 14 residues in the CDR3. CDR3 sequence reads: CASSHRVGDSPLHF. CDR3 DNA sequence: TGTGCCAGCAGCCACAGGGTTGGAGATTCACCCCTCCACTTT.

The chain recombines TRBV28 with TRBJ2-7; D may be TRBD1 (5 bases). Trimming removed 2 bases at V and 4 bases at J, with 12 bases between. The germline V gene encodes CDR1 MDHEN and CDR2 SYDVKM. This CDR3 contains 14 residues. The CDR3 nucleotides read TGTGCCAGCAGTTTACCAGGGTCCTTTTACGAGCAGTACTTC. It is translated as CASSLPGSFYEQYF.

This clonotype has just a few counts. This sequence joins TRBV5-1 and TRBJ1-2, with D maybe TRBD1 (6 bases). The CDR3 consists of 14 residues. Germline assignment: CDR1 SGHRS and CDR2 YFSETQ. Trimming cost V 5 bases and J 7 bases, with 18 bases left between them. CDR3 sequence: CASSSTAGDSGYTF. The CDR3 region has the DNA TGCGCCAGCAGTTCGACGGCAGGGGATTCTGGCTACACCTTC.

The gene calls are TRBV7-2 and TRBJ2-4; TRBD1 aligns across 7 bases. This CDR3 is 16 amino acids long. V lost 5 bases and J lost 1; bases outside the gene matches: 8. Looked up from germline, CDR1 is SGHTA and CDR2 is FQGNSA. The CDR3: CASSQWSGQAKNIQYF. For the CDR3, the DNA is TGTGCCAGCAGCCAATGGTCGGGACAGGCCAAAAACATTCAGTACTTC.

The V call is TRBV7-3, the J call TRBJ2-6; the D gene could be TRBD1 or TRBD2 (5 bases each). The V end lost 5 bases, the J end lost 0 bases, and 11 bases lay between the germline ends. This CDR3 region has 16 residues. Germline V gene lookup returns CDR1 SGHTA and CDR2 FQGTGA. CDR3 nucleotide sequence: TGTGCCAGCAGCAGACCAGGGACCTCTGGGGCCAACGTCCTGACTTTC. Residues: CASSRPGTSGANVLTF.

The CDR3 spells CASSLPVSYEQYF. In DNA form, the CDR3 reads TGTGCCAGCAGCTTGCCAGTCTCCTACGAGCAGTACTTC. This chain links TRBV5-6 with TRBJ2-7; no definite D call. Germline V gene sequence: CDR1 SGHDT, CDR2 YYEEEE. The CDR3 is 13 residues long. With 1 base removed from V and 0 bases from J, the gap between germline ends came to 5 bases.

V and J are TRBV25-1 and TRBJ1-2; 9 positions agree with TRBD1. The CDR3 is 17 amino acids. The ends lost 1 base at V and 3 bases at J; junction bases unmatched: 9. Germline V gene lookup returns CDR1 MGHDK and CDR2 SYGVNS. CDR3 protein: CASSEFGTGRGDYGYTF. The CDR3 nucleotides read TGTGCCAGCAGTGAATTTGGGACAGGGAGGGGTGACTATGGCTACACCTTC.

The rearrangement joins TRBV12-3 or TRBV12-4 to TRBJ2-7; D is ambiguous. The CDR3 sequence is 11 residues long. The V end was cut by 4 bases, the J end by 2 bases, with 3 bases between. The CDR3, as DNA: TGTGCCAGCAGTTCCGCCTACGAGCAGTACTTC. Translating gives CASSSAYEQYF.

The V call is TRBV27, the J call TRBJ2-6; the D call may be TRBD1 or TRBD2 (5 bases each). V was clipped by 4 bases and J by 0 bases, with 13 bases between them. This CDR3 region has 17 residues. CDR1 is MNHEY and CDR2 is SMNVEV in the germline V gene (reference sequence). The CDR3 is CASSSGRLSSGANVLTF. Written as DNA, the CDR3 is TGTGCCAGCAGTTCGGGACGGCTTAGCTCTGGGGCCAACGTCCTGACTTTC.